The next 5 T cell receptor beta chains were all read from a single sample in a study of T cell responses to AZD1222 COVID-19 vaccine. Some clones are missing from TCRdb's copy, which holds only in-frame ones; the method was immunoSEQ multiplex PCR. The data show 85,000 to 130,000 clones, more than 75% seen once. The material was peripheral blood, obtained on day 0 of AZD1222 vaccination. All receptors come from an adult in good health.

The J gene is TRBJ2-2, the V gene TRBV27; possible D gene TRBD1, 6 bases. Trimming left V 5 bases short and J 0 bases short, with 10 bases between. Germline CDR1 is MNHEY and CDR2 is SMNVEV (reference sequence). This CDR3 is built from 15 residues. CDR3 in amino acids: CASSPQGSNTGELFF. The CDR3 nucleotides are TGTGCCAGCAGTCCACAGGGCTCGAACACCGGGGAGCTGTTTTTT.

The DNA of the CDR3 is TGCAGTGCTGCGGGGGGGCGCCTCACCTTC. Translating gives CSAAGGRLTF. V is TRBV20-1 and J is TRBJ1-2, with D tentatively TRBD1 (6 bases). CDR1 is DFQATT, CDR2 SNEGSKA, per germline (reference sequence). The CDR3 runs 10 residues. With 5 bases removed from V and 13 bases from J, the gap between germline ends came to 14 bases.

The chain employs TRBV5-1 and TRBJ2-3; D is undetermined. CDR1 and CDR2 from the germline V gene are SGHRS and YFSETQ. V lost 0 bases, J lost 1 base, and 6 bases lay in between. The CDR3 covers 14 residues. The CDR3 DNA follows: TGCGCCAGCAGCTTGGCATCGGGCACAGATACGCAGTATTTT. It codes for CASSLASGTDTQYF. Variable domain in full (rest from reference TRBV5-1 and TRBJ2-3): KAGVTQTPRYLIKTRGQQVTLSCSPISGHRSVSWYQQTPGQGLQFLFEYFSETQRNKGNFPGRFSGRQFSNSRSEMNVSTLELGDSALYLCASSLASGTDTQYFGPGTRLTVL.

This chain uses TRBV7-2 with TRBJ1-5, with unresolved D. The V gene lost 6 bases and the J gene lost 3 bases, with 15 bases spanning the gap. CDR1 is SGHTA and CDR2 is FQGNSA in the germline V gene. The CDR3 spans 15 residues. This chain's CDR3 is CASSSPHRLNQPQHF. CDR3 DNA sequence: TGTGCCAGCAGTTCCCCCCACAGACTCAATCAGCCCCAGCATTTT.

The J gene is TRBJ1-6, the V gene TRBV6-5; D is uncertain. This CDR3 has 14 amino acids. In germline, CDR1 is MNHEY, CDR2 SVGAGI. Trimming shortened V by 8 bases and J by 0 bases, and 8 bases separated the two germline ends. As DNA, the CDR3 is TGTGCCAGCCACAAGAGCTCCTATAATTCACCCCTCCACTTT. It translates to CASHKSSYNSPLHF.